This paragraph reports one T cell receptor beta chain. The antigen is not known. TCRdb ran MiXCR on the RT-PCR reads and lists one entry per CDR3 protein. The sample consists of 650,000 to 700,000 distinct CDR3 sequences, 15% to 17% of them appearing once. There are 15 residues in the CDR3. The ends lost 5 bases at V and 6 bases at J; junction bases unmatched: 8. Germline CDR1 and CDR2: SGHNT and YENEEA. The sample is drawn from a study of response to subunit inactivated influenza vaccine. Broader study findings: The authors suggested that every seasonal influenza vaccination recruits few new T cells.

This sequence originates from a man aged 50-59 years who received an inactivated influenza vaccine. The chain has TRBV11-3 and TRBJ2-1; 9 bases are shared with TRBD1. Here the sequenced sample was PBMCs from blood, taken 11 to 12 days after vaccination. CDR3 in amino acids: CASSLWTGVSNEQFF. The CDR3 region has the DNA TGTGCCAGCAGCCTCTGGACAGGGGTGAGCAATGAGCAGTTCTTC. The complete variable domain, with remaining parts taken from reference TRBV11-3 and TRBJ2-1, reads EAGVVQSPRYKIIEKKQPVAFWCNPISGHNTLYWYLQNLGQGPELLIRYENEEAVDDSQLPKDRFSAERLKGVDSTLKIQPAELGDSAVYLCASSLWTGVSNEQFFGPGTRLTVL.